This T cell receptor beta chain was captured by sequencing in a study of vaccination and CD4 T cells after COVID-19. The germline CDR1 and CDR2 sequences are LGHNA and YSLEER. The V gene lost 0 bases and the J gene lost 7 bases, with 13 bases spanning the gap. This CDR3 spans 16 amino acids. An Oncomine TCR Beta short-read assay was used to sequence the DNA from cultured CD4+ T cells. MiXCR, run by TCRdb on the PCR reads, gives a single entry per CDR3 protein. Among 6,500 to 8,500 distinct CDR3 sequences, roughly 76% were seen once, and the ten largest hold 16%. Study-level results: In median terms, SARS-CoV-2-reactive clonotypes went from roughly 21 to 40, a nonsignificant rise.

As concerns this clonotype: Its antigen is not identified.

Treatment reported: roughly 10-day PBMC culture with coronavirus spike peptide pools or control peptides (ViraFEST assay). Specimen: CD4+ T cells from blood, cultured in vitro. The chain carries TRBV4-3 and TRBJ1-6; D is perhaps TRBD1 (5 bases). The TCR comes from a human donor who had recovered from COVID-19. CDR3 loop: CASSQDQDTSNSPLHF. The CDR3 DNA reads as TGCGCCAGCAGCCAAGATCAGGACACGTCAAATTCACCCCTCCACTTT.